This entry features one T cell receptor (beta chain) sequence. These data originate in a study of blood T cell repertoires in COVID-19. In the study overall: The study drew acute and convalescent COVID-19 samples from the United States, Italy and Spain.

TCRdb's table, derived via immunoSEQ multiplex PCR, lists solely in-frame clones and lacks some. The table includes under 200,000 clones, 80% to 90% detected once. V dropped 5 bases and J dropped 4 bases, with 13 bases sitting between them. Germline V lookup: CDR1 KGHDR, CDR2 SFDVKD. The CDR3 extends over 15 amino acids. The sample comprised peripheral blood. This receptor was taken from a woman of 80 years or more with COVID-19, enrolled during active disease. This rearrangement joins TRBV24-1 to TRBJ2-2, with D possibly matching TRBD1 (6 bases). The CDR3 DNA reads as TGTGCCACCAGTGTGCAGGGGCTCGGCACCGGGGAGCTGTTTTTT. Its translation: CATSVQGLGTGELFF.